This TCR beta chain was captured in a study of STAT5B mutations in CD4+ large granular lymphocyte leukemia. Trimming took off 5 bases at V and 6 bases at J, with 7 bases between the two ends. Germline V lookup: CDR1 MNHNS, CDR2 SASEGT. The CDR3 covers 11 residues. Clones were read by immunoSEQ multiplex PCR, and TCRdb kept only the in-frame ones, dropping some. The sample shows roughly 30,000 clones, around 74% of them seen only once. This clone appeared a single time. The specimen sequenced was CD4+ T cells from blood buffy coats. The chain has TRBV6-1 and TRBJ1-2; D remains unclear. The receptor was isolated from a human donor in good health. CDR3 in DNA: TGTGCCAGCAGTAGGACGGATGGCTACACCTTC. Amino acid sequence: CASSRTDGYTF.